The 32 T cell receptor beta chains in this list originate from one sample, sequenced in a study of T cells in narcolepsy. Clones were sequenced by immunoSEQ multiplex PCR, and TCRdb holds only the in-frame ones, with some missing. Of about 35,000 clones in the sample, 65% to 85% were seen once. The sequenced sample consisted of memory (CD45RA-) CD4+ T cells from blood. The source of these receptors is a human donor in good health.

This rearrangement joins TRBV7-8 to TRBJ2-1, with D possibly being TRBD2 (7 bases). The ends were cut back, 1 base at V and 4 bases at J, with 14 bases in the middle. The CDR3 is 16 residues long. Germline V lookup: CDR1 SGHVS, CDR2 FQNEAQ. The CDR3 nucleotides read TGTGCCAGCAGCTTAGGGGAGGGGGGCCGGTACAATGAGCAGTTCTTC. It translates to CASSLGEGGRYNEQFF.

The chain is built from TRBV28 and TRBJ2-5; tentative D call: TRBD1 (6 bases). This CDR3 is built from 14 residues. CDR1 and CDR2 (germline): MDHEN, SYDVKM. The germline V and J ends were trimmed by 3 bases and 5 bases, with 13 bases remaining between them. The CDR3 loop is CASSFPGVAETQYF. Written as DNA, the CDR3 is TGTGCCAGCAGTTTCCCAGGGGTGGCGGAGACCCAGTACTTC.

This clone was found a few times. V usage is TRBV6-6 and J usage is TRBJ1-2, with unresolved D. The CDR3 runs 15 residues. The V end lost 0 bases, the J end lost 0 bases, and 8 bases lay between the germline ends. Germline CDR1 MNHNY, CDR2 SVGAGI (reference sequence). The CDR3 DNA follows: TGTGCCAGCAGTTACTCGTCAATTTCTAACTATGGCTACACCTTC. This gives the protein CASSYSSISNYGYTF.

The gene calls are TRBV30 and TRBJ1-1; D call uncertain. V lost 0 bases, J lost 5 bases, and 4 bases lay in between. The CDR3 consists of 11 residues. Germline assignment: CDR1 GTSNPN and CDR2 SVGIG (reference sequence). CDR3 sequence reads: CAWSVNTEAFF. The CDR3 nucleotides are TGTGCCTGGAGTGTTAATACTGAAGCTTTCTTT.

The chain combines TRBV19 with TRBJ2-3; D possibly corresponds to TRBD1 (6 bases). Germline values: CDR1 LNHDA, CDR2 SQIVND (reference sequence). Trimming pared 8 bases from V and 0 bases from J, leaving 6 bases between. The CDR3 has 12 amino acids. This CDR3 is CASGTSTDTQYF. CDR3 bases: TGTGCCAGTGGGACAAGCACAGATACGCAGTATTTT.

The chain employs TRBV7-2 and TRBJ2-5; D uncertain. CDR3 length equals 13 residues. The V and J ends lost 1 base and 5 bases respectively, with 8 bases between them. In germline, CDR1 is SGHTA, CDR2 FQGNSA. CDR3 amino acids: CASSLGLFETQYF. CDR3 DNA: TGTGCCAGCAGCTTAGGGCTGTTTGAGACCCAGTACTTC.

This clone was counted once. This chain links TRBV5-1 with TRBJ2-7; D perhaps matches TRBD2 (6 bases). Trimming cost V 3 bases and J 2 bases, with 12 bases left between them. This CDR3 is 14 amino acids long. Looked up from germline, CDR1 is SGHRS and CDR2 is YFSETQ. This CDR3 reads CASSSEGTAYEQYF. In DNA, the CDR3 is TGCGCCAGCAGCTCGGAAGGGACTGCCTACGAGCAGTACTTC.

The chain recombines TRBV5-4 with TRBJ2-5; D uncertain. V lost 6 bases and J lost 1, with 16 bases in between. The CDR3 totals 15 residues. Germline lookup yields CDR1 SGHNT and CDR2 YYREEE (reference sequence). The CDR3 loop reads CASTGMGDSQETQYF. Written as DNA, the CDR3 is TGTGCCAGCACCGGAATGGGCGACTCCCAAGAGACCCAGTACTTC.

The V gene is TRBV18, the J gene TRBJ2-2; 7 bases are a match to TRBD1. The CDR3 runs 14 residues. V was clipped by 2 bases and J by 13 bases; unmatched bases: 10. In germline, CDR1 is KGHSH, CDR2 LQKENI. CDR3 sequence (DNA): TGTGCCAGCTCACCATCCTCGTCAGGGGGACGGCTGTTTTTT. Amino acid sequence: CASSPSSSGGRLFF.

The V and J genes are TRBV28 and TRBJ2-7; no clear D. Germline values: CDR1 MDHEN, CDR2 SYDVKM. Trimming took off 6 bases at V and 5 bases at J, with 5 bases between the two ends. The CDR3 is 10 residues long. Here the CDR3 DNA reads TGTGCCAGCAGGGACCACGAGCAGTACTTC. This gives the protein CASRDHEQYF.

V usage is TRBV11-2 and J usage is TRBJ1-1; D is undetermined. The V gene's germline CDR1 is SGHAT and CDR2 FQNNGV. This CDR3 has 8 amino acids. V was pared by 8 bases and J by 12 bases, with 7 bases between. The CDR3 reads CASGPTFF. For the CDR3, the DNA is TGTGCCAGCGGGCCCACTTTCTTT.

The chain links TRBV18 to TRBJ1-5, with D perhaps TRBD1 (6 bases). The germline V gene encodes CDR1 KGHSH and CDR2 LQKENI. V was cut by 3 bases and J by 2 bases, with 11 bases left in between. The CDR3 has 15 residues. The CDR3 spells CASSPGGAGNQPQHF. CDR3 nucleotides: TGTGCCAGCTCACCGGGGGGCGCGGGCAATCAGCCCCAGCATTTT.

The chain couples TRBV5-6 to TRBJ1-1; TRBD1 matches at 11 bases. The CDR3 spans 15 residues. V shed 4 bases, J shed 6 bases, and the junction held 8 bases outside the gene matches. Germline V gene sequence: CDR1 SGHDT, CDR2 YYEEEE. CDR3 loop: CASSRTGGSGPEAFF. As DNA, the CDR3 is TGTGCCAGCAGCAGGACAGGGGGCTCCGGACCTGAAGCTTTCTTT. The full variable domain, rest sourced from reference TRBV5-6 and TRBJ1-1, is DAGVTQSPTHLIKTRGQQVTLRCSPKSGHDTVSWYQQALGQGPQFIFQYYEEEERQRGNFPDRFSGHQFPNYSSELNVNALLLGDSALYLCASSRTGGSGPEAFFGQGTRLTVV.

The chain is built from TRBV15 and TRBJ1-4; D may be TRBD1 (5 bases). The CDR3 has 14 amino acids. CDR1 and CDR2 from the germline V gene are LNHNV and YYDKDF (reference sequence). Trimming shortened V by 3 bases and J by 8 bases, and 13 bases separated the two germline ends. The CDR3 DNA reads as TGTGCCACCAGCAGGAATTTGGGGCAGGAAAAACTGTTTTTT. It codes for CATSRNLGQEKLFF.

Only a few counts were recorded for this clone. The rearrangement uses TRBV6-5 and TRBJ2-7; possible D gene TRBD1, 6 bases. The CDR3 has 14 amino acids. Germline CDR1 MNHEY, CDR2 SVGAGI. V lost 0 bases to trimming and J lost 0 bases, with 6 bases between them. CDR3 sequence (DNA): TGTGCCAGCAGTTACTCGGACAGCTCCTACGAGCAGTACTTC. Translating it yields CASSYSDSSYEQYF.

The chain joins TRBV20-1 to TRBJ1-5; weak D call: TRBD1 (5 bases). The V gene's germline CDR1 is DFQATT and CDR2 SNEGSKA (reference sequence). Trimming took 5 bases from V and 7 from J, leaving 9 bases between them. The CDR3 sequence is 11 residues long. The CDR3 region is CSALWGQPQHF. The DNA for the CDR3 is TGCAGTGCTCTGTGGGGCCAGCCCCAGCATTTT.

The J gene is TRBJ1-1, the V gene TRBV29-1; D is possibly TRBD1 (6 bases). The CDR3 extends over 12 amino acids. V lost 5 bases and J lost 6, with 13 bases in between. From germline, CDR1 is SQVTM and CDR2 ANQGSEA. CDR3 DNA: TGCAGCGTTCATGTACAGGGCGCTGAAGCTTTCTTT. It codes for CSVHVQGAEAFF.

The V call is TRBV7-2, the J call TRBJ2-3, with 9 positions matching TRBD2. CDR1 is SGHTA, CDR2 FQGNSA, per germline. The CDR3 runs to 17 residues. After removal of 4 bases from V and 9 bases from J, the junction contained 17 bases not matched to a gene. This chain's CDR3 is CASSSIRQRGANQTQYF. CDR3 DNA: TGTGCCAGCAGCTCCATCAGGCAGCGGGGGGCCAACCAAACGCAGTATTTT.

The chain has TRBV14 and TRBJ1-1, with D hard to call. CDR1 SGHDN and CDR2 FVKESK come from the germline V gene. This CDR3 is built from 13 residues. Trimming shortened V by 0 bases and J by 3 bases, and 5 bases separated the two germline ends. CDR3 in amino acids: CASSQDLYTEAFF. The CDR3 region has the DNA TGTGCCAGCAGCCAAGACCTGTACACTGAAGCTTTCTTT.

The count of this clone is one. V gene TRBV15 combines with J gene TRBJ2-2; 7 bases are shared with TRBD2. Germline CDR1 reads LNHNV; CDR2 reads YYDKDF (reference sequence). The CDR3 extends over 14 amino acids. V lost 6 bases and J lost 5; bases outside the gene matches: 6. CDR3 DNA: TGTGCCACCAGTTTCGGGAGGTGGACCGGGGAGCTGTTTTTT. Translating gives CATSFGRWTGELFF. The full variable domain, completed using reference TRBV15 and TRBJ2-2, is DAMVIQNPRYQVTQFGKPVTLSCSQTLNHNVMYWYQQKSSQAPKLLFHYYDKDFNNEADTPDNFQSRRPNTSFCFLDIRSPGLGDTAMYLCATSFGRWTGELFFGEGSRLTVL.

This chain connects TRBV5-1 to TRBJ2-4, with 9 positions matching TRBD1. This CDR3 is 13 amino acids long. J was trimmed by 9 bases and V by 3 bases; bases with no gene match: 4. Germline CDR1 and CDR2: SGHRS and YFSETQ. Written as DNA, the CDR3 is TGCGCCAGCAGCTGGGGACAGGGCGGCATTCAGTACTTC. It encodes CASSWGQGGIQYF. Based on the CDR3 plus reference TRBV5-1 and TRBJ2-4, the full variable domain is KAGVTQTPRYLIKTRGQQVTLSCSPISGHRSVSWYQQTPGQGLQFLFEYFSETQRNKGNFPGRFSGRQFSNSRSEMNVSTLELGDSALYLCASSWGQGGIQYFGAGTRLSVL.

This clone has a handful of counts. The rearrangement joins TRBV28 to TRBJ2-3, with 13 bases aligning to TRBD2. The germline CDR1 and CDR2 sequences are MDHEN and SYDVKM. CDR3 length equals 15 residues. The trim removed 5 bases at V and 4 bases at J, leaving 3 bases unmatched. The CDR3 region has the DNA TGTGCCAGCAGTACTAGCGGGAGGGCCGCAGATACGCAGTATTTT. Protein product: CASSTSGRAADTQYF.

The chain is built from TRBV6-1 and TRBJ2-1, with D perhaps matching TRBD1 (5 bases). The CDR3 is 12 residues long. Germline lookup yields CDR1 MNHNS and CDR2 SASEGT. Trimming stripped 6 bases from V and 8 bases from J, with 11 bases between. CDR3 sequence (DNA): TGTGCCAGCAGGGCCGACAGCCATGAGCAGTTCTTC. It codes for CASRADSHEQFF.

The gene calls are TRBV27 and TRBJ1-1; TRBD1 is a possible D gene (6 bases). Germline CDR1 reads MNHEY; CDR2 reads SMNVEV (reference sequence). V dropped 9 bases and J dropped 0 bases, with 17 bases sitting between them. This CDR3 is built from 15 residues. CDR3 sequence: CASRDTRGMNTEAFF. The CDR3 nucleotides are TGTGCCAGTCGCGACACCAGGGGAATGAACACTGAAGCTTTCTTT.

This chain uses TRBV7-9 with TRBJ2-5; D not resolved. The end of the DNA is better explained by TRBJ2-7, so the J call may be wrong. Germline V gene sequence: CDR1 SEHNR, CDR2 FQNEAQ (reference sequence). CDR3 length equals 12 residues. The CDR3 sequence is CASSRSSYEQYF. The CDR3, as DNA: TGTGCCAGCAGCCGGAGCTCCTACGAGCAGTACTTC.

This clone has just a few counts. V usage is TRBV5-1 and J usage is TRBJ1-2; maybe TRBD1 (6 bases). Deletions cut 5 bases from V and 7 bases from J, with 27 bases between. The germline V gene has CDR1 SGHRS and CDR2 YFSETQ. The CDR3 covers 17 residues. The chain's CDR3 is CASSRNPPGQGGSGYTF. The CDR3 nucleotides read TGCGCCAGCAGTCGCAATCCTCCGGGACAAGGTGGCTCTGGCTACACCTTC.

The CDR3 DNA reads as TGTGCCAGTAGTAAAGCGGGACCGAACACCGGGGAGCTGTTTTTT. Protein: CASSKAGPNTGELFF. The chain carries TRBV19 and TRBJ2-2; 7 bases align to TRBD2. The J segment lost 0 bases and the V segment lost 4 bases, leaving 2 bases of the junction unmatched. This CDR3 is built from 15 residues. Germline V lookup: CDR1 LNHDA, CDR2 SQIVND (reference sequence).

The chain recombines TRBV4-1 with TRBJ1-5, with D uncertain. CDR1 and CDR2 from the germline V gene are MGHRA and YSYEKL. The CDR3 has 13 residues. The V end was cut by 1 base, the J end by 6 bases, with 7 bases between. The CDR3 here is CASSQGIGQPQHF. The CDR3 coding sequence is TGCGCCAGCAGCCAAGGGATTGGTCAGCCCCAGCATTTT.

The CDR3 loop reads CASSPQQGSGDTEAFF. The CDR3, as DNA: TGTGCCAGCTCACCACAACAGGGTTCGGGGGACACTGAAGCTTTCTTT. V and J are TRBV18 and TRBJ1-1; possible D gene TRBD1, 6 bases. Trimming shortened V by 1 base and J by 3 bases, and 15 bases separated the two germline ends. Germline V CDR1 and CDR2: KGHSH, LQKENI. This CDR3 has 16 residues.

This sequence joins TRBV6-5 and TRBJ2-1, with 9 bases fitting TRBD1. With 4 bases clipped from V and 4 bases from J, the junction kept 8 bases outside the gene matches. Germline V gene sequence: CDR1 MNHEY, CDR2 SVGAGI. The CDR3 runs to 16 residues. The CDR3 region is CASSWGDRVVYNEQFF. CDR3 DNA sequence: TGTGCCAGCAGTTGGGGGGACAGGGTAGTTTACAATGAGCAGTTCTTC.

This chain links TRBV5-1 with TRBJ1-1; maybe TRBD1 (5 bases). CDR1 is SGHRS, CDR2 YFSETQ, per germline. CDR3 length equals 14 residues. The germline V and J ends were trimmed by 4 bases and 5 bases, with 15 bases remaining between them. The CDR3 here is CASSLGHAGTEAFF. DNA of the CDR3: TGCGCCAGCAGCCTCGGACACGCGGGGACTGAAGCTTTCTTT.

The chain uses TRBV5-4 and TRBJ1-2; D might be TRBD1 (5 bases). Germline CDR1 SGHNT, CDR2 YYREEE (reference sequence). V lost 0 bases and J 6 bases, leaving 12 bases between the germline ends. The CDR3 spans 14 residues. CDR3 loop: CASSLERAGDGYTF. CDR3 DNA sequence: TGTGCCAGCAGCTTGGAAAGGGCGGGGGATGGCTACACCTTC.